This note documents a single T cell receptor (beta chain) sequence. Sequencing used immunoSEQ multiplex PCR; TCRdb keeps in-frame clones, though not all of them. The data contain roughly 68,000 clones, 90% of them seen just once; the ten biggest clones take up roughly 0.47%. V lost 1 base and J lost 3, with 14 bases in between. The germline CDR1 and CDR2 sequences are MGHDK and SYGVNS. This CDR3 region has 16 residues. The data derive from a study of blood T cell repertoires in COVID-19. Overall study context: Whether acute or convalescent, the COVID-19 samples came from the United States, Italy and Spain.

The origin of this receptor is a middle-aged man with COVID-19, enrolled during active disease. Sequencing used peripheral blood. The V gene is TRBV25-1, the J gene TRBJ2-3; a possible D gene is TRBD2 (6 bases). CDR3 residues: CASSESRVAVTDTQYF. Here the CDR3 DNA reads TGTGCCAGCAGTGAATCTAGGGTAGCGGTAACAGATACGCAGTATTTT.